Presented here are 3 T cell receptor beta chains from one specimen sequenced in a study of cytomegalovirus exposure and HLA in healthy donors. The PCR made use of 60 Vbeta and 13 Jbeta primers. Assay used: immunoSEQ multiplex PCR; TCRdb lists only in-frame clones, some missing. This table holds about 59,000 clones, 80% found once. Sequencing was done on a sample of PBMCs. Source of these receptors: a woman aged 40 to 49 in good health and CMV-seronegative.

The genes are TRBV4-1 and TRBJ2-2; the match to TRBD1 covers 9 bases. J lost 6 bases, V lost 4 bases, and 15 bases had no gene match. The CDR3 covers 18 residues. CDR1 is MGHRA and CDR2 is YSYEKL in the germline V gene. The CDR3 loop reads CASSLPTGQGVGSGELFF. CDR3 coding DNA: TGCGCCAGCAGCCTACCCACGGGACAGGGTGTAGGGTCCGGGGAGCTGTTTTTT.

The rearrangement joins TRBV29-1 to TRBJ2-7; D is unresolved. Germline CDR1 SQVTM, CDR2 ANQGSEA. V lost 5 bases and J lost 2, with 7 bases in between. The CDR3 is 11 residues long. In DNA, the CDR3 is TGCAGCGTTTCGGGTACCTACGAGCAGTACTTC. Encoded protein: CSVSGTYEQYF.

This clone has a handful of counts. This chain uses TRBV9 with TRBJ1-2; the D gene is possibly TRBD1 (6 bases). In germline, CDR1 is SGDLS, CDR2 YYNGEE. The V end was cut by 0 bases, the J end by 3 bases, with 18 bases between. CDR3 length: 17 amino acids. CDR3 protein: CASSVDGSGRGYYGYTF. The CDR3 nucleotides are TGTGCCAGCAGCGTAGATGGGAGTGGCAGGGGATACTATGGCTACACCTTC.